These 2 T cell receptor beta chains were sequenced from one sample in a study of cytomegalovirus exposure and HLA in healthy donors. With 60 Vbeta and 13 Jbeta primers, the PCR was carried out. Generated by immunoSEQ multiplex PCR, the TCRdb table keeps only in-frame clones and is missing some. The sample consists of around 61,000 clones, roughly 80% of them appearing once. Sequences were obtained from PBMCs. These receptors all stem from a man aged 35 to 55 in good health and CMV-seronegative.

V usage is TRBV7-6 and J usage is TRBJ1-1; a weak D match, TRBD1 (6 bases). The CDR3 runs to 13 residues. V shed 4 bases and J shed 1 base, with 7 bases lying between them. Per germline, CDR1 SGHVS and CDR2 FNYEAQ. CDR3 residues: CASSWTENTEAFF. CDR3 nucleotides: TGTGCCAGCAGCTGGACAGAGAACACTGAAGCTTTCTTT.

CDR3 loop: CASSPVVGQTLNYGYTF. The CDR3 DNA is TGCGCCAGCAGCCCAGTTGTGGGACAGACCCTTAACTATGGCTACACCTTC. V usage is TRBV5-1 and J usage is TRBJ1-2; TRBD1 matches 7 bases. The CDR3 totals 17 residues. V was clipped by 4 bases and J by 1 base; unmatched bases: 13. The germline gives CDR1 SGHRS, CDR2 YFSETQ.